A single sample is the source of the 5 T cell receptor beta chains below, sequenced in a study of shared clonotypes between healthy human individuals. Clones were sequenced by immunoSEQ multiplex PCR, and TCRdb holds only the in-frame ones, with some missing. The data show approximately 980,000 clones, about three quarters seen once. The sequencing input was memory CD4+ T cells sorted from blood. Noted subset: CD45RA-negative fraction. Receptors originate from a man aged 18 to 29 in good health.

The chain combines TRBV28 with TRBJ2-7, with D possibly being TRBD1 or TRBD2 (5 bases each). Trimming removed 11 bases from V and 1 base from J, with 21 bases in between. CDR1 and CDR2 from the germline V gene are MDHEN and SYDVKM. The CDR3 is 15 residues long. Written as DNA, the CDR3 is TGTGCCTCAGCGACGGGGCGGGTTCCTTCCTACGAGCAGTACTTC. It translates to CASATGRVPSYEQYF.

The chain uses TRBV6-1 and TRBJ2-5, with 7 bases matching TRBD1. The length of the CDR3 is 17 residues. The junction had 16 bases not matched to a gene; V was cut back by 4 bases and J by 5 bases. The germline V gene has CDR1 MNHNS and CDR2 SASEGT. DNA for the CDR3: TGTGCCAGCAGTGCGACTTCGACAGGGTTTCGTCTGGAGACCCAGTACTTC. Its protein is CASSATSTGFRLETQYF.

A note on this clone: The same CDR3 arises from other DNA sequences in this sample as well. Written as DNA, the CDR3 is TGTGCCTGGAGTCGGGGCAGCTCCTACGAGCAGTACTTC. It encodes CAWSRGSSYEQYF. The gene calls are TRBV30 and TRBJ2-7; possibly TRBD1 or TRBD2 for D (5 bases each). The V gene lost 2 bases and the J gene lost 0 bases, with 8 bases spanning the gap. CDR3 length: 13 amino acids. The germline gives CDR1 GTSNPN, CDR2 SVGIG (reference sequence).

Remarks on this clone: Other DNA sequences in the same sample also yield this CDR3. The J gene is TRBJ1-2, the V gene TRBV29-1; D is possibly TRBD1 (6 bases). The length of the CDR3 is 12 residues. Germline V gene lookup returns CDR1 SQVTM and CDR2 ANQGSEA. V was clipped by 6 bases and J by 7 bases, with 15 bases between them. The CDR3 nucleotides are TGCAGCGTGGGCTCCGGGGGGGCTGGCTACACCTTC. Translation gives CSVGSGGAGYTF.

The chain employs TRBV10-3 and TRBJ2-3; D unresolved. The CDR3 covers 17 residues. The V gene's germline CDR1 is ENHRY and CDR2 SYGVKD. The V gene lost 0 bases and the J gene lost 3 bases, with 16 bases spanning the gap. CDR3 sequence reads: CAISESNLGSLTDTQYF. CDR3 DNA sequence: TGTGCCATCAGTGAGTCTAACCTGGGGTCGTTGACAGATACGCAGTATTTT.